This entry describes one TCR beta chain. Its antigen is currently unknown. This entry is derived from a study of cytomegalovirus exposure and HLA in healthy donors. Findings of the study overall: Among TCR beta chains of equal frequency, HLA-associated ones were more clonally expanded in a later analysis. The study put 150 to 200 TCR beta chains on its list as cytomegalovirus-associated. It was reportedly the case that the classifier diagnosed cytomegalovirus status with high specificity and sensitivity. Sequencing probably produced one cluster of sequence variants that were highly shared.

The CDR3 length is 15 residues. CDR1 is SGHTA, CDR2 FQGTGA, per germline. V gave up 5 bases and J gave up 6 bases; unmatched junction bases: 3. The PCR had 60 Vbeta and 13 Jbeta primers. Sequenced by immunoSEQ multiplex PCR; TCRdb stores in-frame clones only, minus some. The table records about 160,000 clones, 80% of them present only once. The sample comprised PBMCs. This chain joins TRBV7-3 and TRBJ2-2; 13 nucleotides line up with TRBD2. The TCR was taken from a woman in her forties or fifties in good health and CMV-seropositive. CDR3 residues: CASSALAGGAGELFF. CDR3 nucleotide sequence: TGTGCCAGCAGCGCACTAGCGGGGGGGGCCGGGGAGCTGTTTTTT. Variable domain in full (rest from reference TRBV7-3 and TRBJ2-2): GAGVSQTPSNKVTEKGKYVELRCDPISGHTALYWYRQSLGQGPEFLIYFQGTGAADDSGLPNDRFFAVRPEGSVSTLKIQRTERGDSAVYLCASSALAGGAGELFFGEGSRLTVL.